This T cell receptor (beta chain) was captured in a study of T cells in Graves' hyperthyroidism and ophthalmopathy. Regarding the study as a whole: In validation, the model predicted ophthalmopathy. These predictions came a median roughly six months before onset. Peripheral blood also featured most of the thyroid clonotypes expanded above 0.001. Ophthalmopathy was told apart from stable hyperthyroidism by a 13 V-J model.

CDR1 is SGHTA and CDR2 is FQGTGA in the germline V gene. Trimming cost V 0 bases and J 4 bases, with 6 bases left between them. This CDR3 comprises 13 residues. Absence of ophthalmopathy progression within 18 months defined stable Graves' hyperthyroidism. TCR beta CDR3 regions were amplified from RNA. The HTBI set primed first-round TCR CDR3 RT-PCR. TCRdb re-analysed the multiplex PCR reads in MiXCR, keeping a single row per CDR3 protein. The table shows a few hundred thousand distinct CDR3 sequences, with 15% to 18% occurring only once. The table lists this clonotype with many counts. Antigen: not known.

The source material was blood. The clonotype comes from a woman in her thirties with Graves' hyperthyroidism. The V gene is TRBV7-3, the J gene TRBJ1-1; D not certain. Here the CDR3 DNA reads TGTGCCAGCAGCTTAACGTCAAGCACTGAAGCTTTCTTT. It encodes CASSLTSSTEAFF.